Below, 10 T cell receptor beta chains from the same sample are listed, as sequenced in a study of control samples from healthy donors and cancer patients. Generated by immunoSEQ multiplex PCR, the TCRdb table keeps only in-frame clones and is missing some. This table holds about 69,000 clones, about four fifths found once. The sequenced material came from PBMCs. The receptors were sampled from a woman aged 45-60 years with lung cancer.

The gene calls are TRBV7-2 and TRBJ2-7, with 9 bases lining up with TRBD1. The CDR3 is 14 residues long. Germline CDR1 reads SGHTA; CDR2 reads FQGNSA. Trimming took 5 bases from V and 4 from J; bases not matched to a gene: 6. CDR3 sequence reads: CASSIGTGSYEQYF. The DNA for the CDR3 is TGTGCCAGCAGCATCGGGACAGGGTCTTACGAGCAGTACTTC.

This chain uses TRBV4-2 with TRBJ2-7, with 9 bases that match TRBD1. CDR3 length equals 14 residues. Trimming at V came to 3 bases and at J to 4 bases, leaving 4 bases not matched to a gene. Germline lookup yields CDR1 LGHNA and CDR2 YNFKEQ. CDR3 protein: CASSQSGTGYEQYF. The CDR3 nucleotides read TGTGCCAGCAGCCAGTCCGGGACAGGGTACGAGCAGTACTTC.

This clone occurred once. The J gene is TRBJ2-3, the V gene TRBV7-3; TRBD2 agrees at 14 bases. Per the germline V gene, CDR1 is SGHTA and CDR2 is FQGTGA. Trimming at V came to 5 bases and at J to 2 bases, leaving 6 bases not matched to a gene. The CDR3 is 17 residues long. CDR3 residues: CASSLGTSGGFTDTQYF. CDR3 DNA: TGTGCCAGCAGCCTAGGGACTAGCGGGGGATTCACAGATACGCAGTATTTT.

The V call is TRBV5-1, the J call TRBJ1-4, with D possibly TRBD1 on 5 matching bases. V lost 6 bases and J 2 bases, leaving 8 bases between the germline ends. This CDR3 has 13 residues. Germline loops: CDR1 SGHRS, CDR2 YFSETQ. As DNA, the CDR3 is TGCGCCAGCAAACGGGGGACTAATGAAAAACTGTTTTTT. Its translation is CASKRGTNEKLFF.

This chain uses TRBV7-2 with TRBJ1-2; D is uncertain. V was trimmed by 1 base and J by 8 bases, leaving 20 bases between them. CDR3 size: 16 residues. The germline gives CDR1 SGHTA, CDR2 FQGNSA. This chain's CDR3 is CASSLELGLSRGGYTF. The CDR3 DNA is TGTGCCAGCAGCTTAGAATTGGGCCTCTCCAGAGGGGGCTACACCTTC.

The chain recombines TRBV5-6 with TRBJ2-1; tentative D call: TRBD2 (7 bases). CDR3 length: 16 amino acids. The germline gives CDR1 SGHDT, CDR2 YYEEEE. The V end lost 4 bases, the J end lost 2 bases, and 16 bases lay between the germline ends. The CDR3: CASSPQRGAAYNEQFF. The DNA of the CDR3 is TGTGCCAGCAGCCCCCAACGGGGGGCCGCCTACAATGAGCAGTTCTTC.

This sequence joins TRBV27 and TRBJ2-7; D is possibly TRBD1 or TRBD2 (6 bases each). The V gene's germline CDR1 is MNHEY and CDR2 SMNVEV (reference sequence). This CDR3 is 15 amino acids long. V was pared by 2 bases and J by 4 bases, with 15 bases between. The CDR3 DNA reads as TGTGCCAGCAGTTTAGCTCCCGGGGGCCAGTACGAGCAGTACTTC. The encoded protein is CASSLAPGGQYEQYF.

The rearrangement uses TRBV12-5 and TRBJ1-1, with no clear D. Germline CDR1 reads LGHNT; CDR2 reads FRNRAP. The CDR3 loop spans 13 amino acids. V was trimmed by 2 bases and J by 8 bases, leaving 12 bases between them. DNA of the CDR3: TGTGCTAGTGGTTTGATGGGCGCCGTCGAAGCTTTCTTT. This gives the protein CASGLMGAVEAFF.

This clone came up a few times. The rearrangement joins TRBV25-1 to TRBJ2-7, with D perhaps TRBD1 (5 bases). CDR1 and CDR2 (germline): MGHDK, SYGVNS. The CDR3 runs 14 residues. V was pared by 1 base and J by 2 bases, with 9 bases between. The CDR3 DNA reads TGTGCCAGCAGTGAATGGGCAGGGACCTACGAGCAGTACTTC. As protein: CASSEWAGTYEQYF.

V and J are TRBV11-2 and TRBJ1-1; D unresolved. From germline, CDR1 is SGHAT and CDR2 FQNNGV. The CDR3 is made up of 15 amino acids. Between the trimmed V and J ends, which lost 1 base and 6 bases, there was a span of 15 bases. Written as DNA, the CDR3 is TGTGCCAGCAGCTTAGTGGCCTCTCTTGGCGCTGAAGCTTTCTTT. Residues: CASSLVASLGAEAFF.